The clone carrying this T cell receptor (beta chain) has more than one count but fewer than ten. The entry originates in a study of blood T cells in healthy people across ages. Then a second PCR, running about 6 to 12 cycles, was carried out with a sample-barcoded 5' primer and a J-beta primer mix. TCRdb re-derived calls from the 5' RACE reads in MiXCR, one entry per CDR3 protein. Of hundreds of thousands of distinct CDR3 sequences listed, roughly 21% were seen once; the top ten hold about 3.6%. Between the trimmed V and J ends, which lost 6 bases and 6 bases, there was a span of 15 bases. From germline, CDR1 is DFQATT and CDR2 SNEGSKA (reference sequence). CDR3 length: 13 residues.

The sequenced sample consisted of blood. The V gene is TRBV20-1, the J gene TRBJ2-1; no reliable D call. The clonotype originates from a man aged 65-85 years in good health. In nucleotides, the CDR3 is TGCAGTGCCGGATTAGGGCCTCGCAATGAGCAGTTCTTC. Amino acid sequence: CSAGLGPRNEQFF.